The entry below gives a single T cell receptor beta chain sequence along with its context. What it binds is not known. At one boundary the junction diverges from the germline segment, which might be a read error. The sample is drawn from a study of a mutant IDH1 vaccine in newly diagnosed glioma. Across the whole study: Receipt of radiotherapy, temozolomide, or both preceded the study, and most received both. Study conclusions and caveats: Across multiple MHC alleles, approximately 93% of patients had vaccine-induced responses. With respect to changes in top peripheral T cell clonotypes, pseudoprogression seemed unrelated.

The data were produced by immunoSEQ multiplex PCR, yet TCRdb's version contains in-frame clones alone and is incomplete. The sample includes tens of thousands of clones, 83% seen only once; the top ten take around 7%. Specified time point: baseline, week 1 (first vaccination visit). Treatment indicated: pre-vaccination baseline after standard-of-care therapy. Each tumor in the donors was a new WHO grade 3 or 4 astrocytoma, IDH1-mutant and ATRX-lost. The CDR3 consists of 11 residues. Germline V lookup: CDR1 GTSNPN, CDR2 SVGIG (reference sequence). V gene TRBV30 combines with J gene TRBJ1-2; 8 bases line up with TRBD1. This clonotype originated in a woman aged 50 to 65 with glioma. The material sequenced was PBMCs, taken from a glioma patient treated with radiotherapy, temozolomide or both. CDR3 residues: CAWRRTGRPAF. CDR3 bases: TGTGCCTGGAGGAGGACAGGGAGACCGGCCTTC.